This T cell receptor (beta chain) came from a study of blood T cell repertoires in COVID-19. Background on the study: Samples representing acute and convalescent COVID-19 were sourced from the United States, Italy and Spain.

Source study methods: Reference gene primers were amplified, and this amplification served to estimate nucleated cell counts. The data were produced by immunoSEQ multiplex PCR, yet TCRdb's version contains in-frame clones alone and is incomplete. Clonal size and the V and J genes are those of that table, whereas D and trimming came from the DNA. The data hold 55,000 to 70,000 clones, with 88% observed a single time. Germline V gene sequence: CDR1 SGHAT, CDR2 FQNNGV. This CDR3 comprises 11 residues. Trimming left V 4 bases short and J 3 bases short, with 4 bases between. A note on this clone: Different DNA sequences within this sample yield the same CDR3.

The rearrangement uses TRBV11-2 and TRBJ2-7; D not certain. Sequencing used peripheral blood. This TCR came from a woman aged 50 to 60 with active or convalescent COVID-19. The CDR3 loop is CASSSFYEQYF. The CDR3, as DNA: TGTGCCAGCAGCTCATTCTACGAGCAGTACTTC.